This T cell receptor beta chain is drawn from a study of blood T cell repertoires in COVID-19. Study-level background: Some COVID-19 samples were acute and others convalescent; all came from the United States, Italy and Spain. The cDNA or gDNA used as material had been derived from T cells, B-cell-depleted T cells, or PBMCs.

Authors' processing steps: Amplification of reference gene primers was used by the study to estimate nucleated cell counts. Using immunoSEQ multiplex PCR, the repertoire was profiled, and TCRdb retains in-frame clones only, with some absent. D and trimming were read from the DNA, whereas the V and J calls and clone size are those reported in that table. Of 90,000 to 130,000 clones listed, 75% to 90% were seen once; the top ten hold 7.9%. Germline lookup yields CDR1 SGHKS and CDR2 YYEKEE (reference sequence). J gave up 12 bases and V 1 base, and 9 bases lay outside the gene matches. The CDR3 spans 13 residues.

The rearrangement joins TRBV5-5 to TRBJ2-7; 8 positions agree with TRBD1. This receptor was obtained from a man in his sixties or seventies with acute or convalescent COVID-19. Sequenced: peripheral blood. The CDR3 region is CASSLQQGDSPYF. In DNA form, the CDR3 reads TGTGCCAGCAGCTTGCAACAGGGGGACTCTCCGTACTTC.